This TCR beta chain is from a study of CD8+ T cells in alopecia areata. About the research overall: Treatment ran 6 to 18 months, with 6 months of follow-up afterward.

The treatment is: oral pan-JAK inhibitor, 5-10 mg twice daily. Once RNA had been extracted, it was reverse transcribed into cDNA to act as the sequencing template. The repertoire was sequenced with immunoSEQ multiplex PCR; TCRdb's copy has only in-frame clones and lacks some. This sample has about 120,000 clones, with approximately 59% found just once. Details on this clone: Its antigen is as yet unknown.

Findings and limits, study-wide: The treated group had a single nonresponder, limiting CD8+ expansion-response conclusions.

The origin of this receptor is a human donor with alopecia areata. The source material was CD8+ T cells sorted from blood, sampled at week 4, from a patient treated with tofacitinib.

The CDR3 bases are TGTGCCAGCAGTGGACAGGGAGATTCACCCCTCCACTTT. Its protein is CASSGQGDSPLHF. V gene TRBV27 combines with J gene TRBJ1-6, with 8 bases aligning to TRBD1. The J segment lost 8 bases and the V segment lost 5 bases, leaving 2 bases of the junction unmatched. The CDR3 totals 13 residues. CDR1 MNHEY and CDR2 SMNVEV come from the germline V gene (reference sequence).